This T cell receptor beta chain was identified during a study of identical twins listed by TCRdb under 2016. Background on the whole study: The study deep-sequenced TCR alpha and beta repertoires from monozygotic twins, unrelated adults of various ages and cord blood to test whether fetal clonotypes persist. To rule out contamination, the twin experiments were replicated at different times with different library preparation protocols. What the authors observed across the whole study: In monozygotic twins, recombination models systematically underestimated out-of-frame TCR alpha sharing, but the models matched the sharing seen between unrelated individuals. Compared with coincidental sharing between unrelated individuals, an excess of low generation-probability sequences was observed among out-of-frame TCR alpha sequences shared between twins. A weaker excess of twin sharing was found in beta out-of-frame sequences because the signal-to-noise ratio was lowered by fewer shared sequences. Fewer insertions were carried by abundant cord blood beta clonotypes; a weaker similar trend was observed in young adult naive repertoires, while no such trend was observed in memory repertoires. Because the same donors could not be followed over many years, the conclusions depended on cross-sectional statistical analysis. Invariant T cells such as MAIT and iNKT could partly confound zero-insertion analyses, though diverse VJ usage argued against this for most clonotypes.

The table lists this clonotype with many counts. The target of this receptor is not known. Base qualities are not recorded, but no much larger clone differs from it by a single base. Only healthy Caucasian donors were included. Library preparation was by 5' RACE. Sequencer: Illumina HiSeq 2000. A universal primer binding site was added through template switching, and the final cDNA carried a unique molecular identifier so that TCR cDNA molecules could be counted accurately. Specific primers in the conserved constant-segment region were used to synthesize first-strand cDNA for the TCR alpha and beta chains. Each cDNA library was double barcoded, with a SMART-Mk sample barcode plus Illumina barcodes, to control for contamination. TruSeq adapter sequences and Illumina sample barcodes were added in two successive PCR steps. The Illumina HiSeq platform was used with custom primers to sequence TCR alpha and beta cDNA libraries. The original pipeline was this. Raw reads were processed with MiGEC to extract unique molecular identifiers, and MiXCR was used to determine CDR3 positions. For each individual, recombination models were inferred using an EM algorithm with the repgenHMM and IGoR tools. The analysis of shared clonotypes was done with the tcR package in R, with sharing normalized by the product of cloneset sizes. Out-of-frame nonproductive sequences were analyzed to study raw recombination free of thymic and clonal selection effects. TCRdb reprocessed the public reads (quality trimming at Q25 with fastp, clone calling with MiXCR) and kept in-frame beta chains. CDR3 protein duplicates are merged, each entry listing the most common genes and DNA. TCRdb's processing, not the authors' own work, is the source of the V and J calls. The sample table records around 1.7 million distinct CDR3 sequences; under 35% of these occur just once. The top ten hold under 0.35% of the sample.

The trim is 4 bases for V and 7 bases for J, with a gap of 17 bases between the germline ends. The germline V gene specifies MDHEN as CDR1 and SYDVKM as CDR2. The CDR3 runs 15 amino acids, cysteine and phenylalanine included. Solely the CDR3 DNA is kept, with 45 bases framed from the first base. Sequenced sample: cord blood. This chain joins TRBV28 to TRBJ2-1, with a tentative D gene TRBD1 over 5 matching bases. This sequence originates from a newborn girl in good health. This receptor has the CDR3 CASSSTALAVNEQFF. The DNA sequence is TGTGCCAGCAGTTCGACAGCTCTCGCGGTAAATGAGCAGTTCTTC.